A single sample is the source of the 16 T cell receptor beta chains below, sequenced in a study of T-cell reconstitution after alpha-beta-depleted transplantation in children (TCRdb year 2016). Overall study results and their limits: The frequencies of hyperexpanded clones fell over the following months, and after one year, T-cell counts and TCRbeta diversity were mostly attributed to newly produced T cells.

The library was obtained by PCR. Sequenced using an Illumina HiSeq 2500. TCR library preparation used molecular barcoding, with unique molecular identifiers applied to normalize quantification of the TCRbeta repertoire. The public reads were reprocessed in TCRdb via fastp at Q25 and MiXCR, keeping in-frame beta chains. Rows merge per CDR3 protein into single entries with the most common DNA and genes. The sample table lists hundreds of thousands of distinct CDR3 sequences, roughly 7.8% of them with a count of one. 8.5% to 9.5% of the sample belongs to the ten largest clones. Their antigens are not known. What the treatment or condition label conveys for this sample: allogeneic hematopoietic cell transplantation with graft depleted of TCRalphabeta T cells and CD19 B cells. The sequencing here drew on peripheral blood, taken 360 days after TCRalphabeta/CD19-depleted stem cell transplant. These receptor sequences come from a female patient aged 2 to 10 who had a stem cell transplant for Fanconi anemia, so the T cells may come from the graft donor.

This clonotype was detected once. The CDR3 nucleotides read TGTGCCAGCACCCGCTCCCCCAGACAAGAGACCCAGTACTTC. This sequence encodes CASTRSPRQETQYF. The J gene is TRBJ2-5, the V gene TRBV6-2 or TRBV6-3; D unresolved. Germline CDR1 reads MNHEY; CDR2 reads SVGEGT. This CDR3 is built from 14 residues. V shed 7 bases and J shed 2 bases, with 14 bases lying between them.

This clonotype was seen ten or more times. CDR3 protein: CASTQKRDLNEQFF. The CDR3 coding sequence is TGCGCCAGCACCCAAAAGAGGGACCTGAATGAGCAGTTCTTC. The chain combines TRBV5-1 with TRBJ2-1; D tentatively fits TRBD1 or TRBD2 (5 bases each). Trimming shortened V by 6 bases and J by 7 bases, and 17 bases separated the two germline ends. The CDR3 length is 14 residues. The V gene's germline CDR1 is SGHRS and CDR2 YFSETQ.

This clonotype was detected ten times or more. This sequence may be a read error, since a much larger clone differs from it by one base. The chain joins TRBV12-3 or TRBV12-4 to TRBJ2-7, with 8 positions matching TRBD1. The CDR3 is made up of 12 amino acids. V trimming: 7 bases; J trimming: 5 bases; junction bases outside the gene matches: 4. The CDR3 here is CASTMTGDEQYF. The CDR3 bases are TGTGCCAGCACCATGACAGGGGACGAGCAGTACTTC.

This clonotype was observed at least ten times. Here the CDR3 DNA reads TGCGCCAGCAGCTCGGGGGACAGGGACACCAATGAGCAGTTCTTC. This translates into CASSSGDRDTNEQFF. The chain links TRBV5-1 to TRBJ2-1; 9 bases line up with TRBD1. J lost 6 bases, V lost 3 bases, and 7 bases had no gene match. Germline values: CDR1 SGHRS, CDR2 YFSETQ. The CDR3 runs to 15 residues.

There are many counts of this clonotype. The chain joins TRBV12-3 or TRBV12-4 to TRBJ1-1, with TRBD1 as a possible D gene (5 bases). The CDR3 is 15 amino acids. The V gene lost 2 bases and the J gene lost 1 base, with 11 bases spanning the gap. CDR3 nucleotides: TGTGCCAGCAGTTTATGGGGGATGGCGAACACTGAAGCTTTCTTT. Translation gives CASSLWGMANTEAFF.

The sample holds many counts of this clonotype. This rearrangement joins TRBV28 to TRBJ2-3; 8 positions agree with TRBD2. The V segment lost 5 bases and the J segment 3 bases; nucleotides outside the gene matches: 7. This CDR3 region has 15 residues. The germline V gene has CDR1 MDHEN and CDR2 SYDVKM. CDR3 loop: CASSPRGLATDTQYF. The CDR3 DNA reads as TGTGCCAGCAGTCCCCGCGGACTAGCTACAGATACGCAGTATTTT.

This clonotype has at least ten counts. The chain combines TRBV9 with TRBJ2-4; 7 nucleotides agree with TRBD2. J was trimmed by 0 bases and V by 0 bases; bases with no gene match: 3. Looked up from germline, CDR1 is SGDLS and CDR2 is YYNGEE. The CDR3 sequence is 16 residues long. As DNA, the CDR3 is TGTGCCAGCAGCGTAGGGGGCGGGGGAGCCAAAAACATTCAGTACTTC. Residues: CASSVGGGGAKNIQYF.

This clonotype was counted ten times or more. The chain combines TRBV5-1 with TRBJ1-3; 9 bases are shared with TRBD1. V shed 5 bases and J 3 bases; nucleotides not matched to a gene: 9. This CDR3 region has 16 residues. Looked up from germline, CDR1 is SGHRS and CDR2 is YFSETQ. CDR3 in amino acids: CASSTGQGLFGNTIYF. DNA of the CDR3: TGCGCCAGCAGTACGGGACAGGGTCTTTTTGGAAACACCATATATTTT.

The rearrangement joins TRBV7-9 to TRBJ2-5, with D possibly called TRBD1 or TRBD2 (6 bases each). V was cut by 1 base and J by 1 base, with 13 bases left in between. This CDR3 contains 16 residues. CDR1 is SEHNR, CDR2 FQNEAQ, per germline (reference sequence). Here the CDR3 DNA reads TGTGCCAGCAGCTTAGATGAGGGGGGAATCCAAGAGACCCAGTACTTC. Translated: CASSLDEGGIQETQYF.

This clonotype occurred a few times. The chain is built from TRBV4-1 and TRBJ2-1, with a possible D match to TRBD2 (6 bases). CDR1 and CDR2 (germline): MGHRA, YSYEKL. V shed 1 base and J shed 7 bases, with 11 bases lying between them. CDR3 length: 14 residues. DNA of the CDR3: TGCGCCAGCAGCCAAGCCAGGGAGGATAATGAGCAGTTCTTC. This encodes CASSQAREDNEQFF.

This clonotype was seen repeatedly, ten times or more. This chain links TRBV28 with TRBJ2-7; D remains unclear. Trimming shortened V by 7 bases and J by 2 bases, and 12 bases separated the two germline ends. The CDR3 totals 13 residues. The V gene's germline CDR1 is MDHEN and CDR2 SYDVKM. The CDR3: CASIEGNTYEQYF. For the CDR3, the DNA is TGTGCCAGCATTGAAGGGAATACCTACGAGCAGTACTTC.

This clonotype was found many times. V gene TRBV6-5 combines with J gene TRBJ2-5, with 9 bases lining up with TRBD1. CDR1 is MNHEY and CDR2 is SVGAGI in the germline V gene. Unmatched junction bases numbered 8, after V lost 2 bases and J lost 4 bases. The CDR3 runs 16 residues. The CDR3 spells CASSYPPETGGETQYF. The CDR3, as DNA: TGTGCCAGCAGTTACCCGCCCGAGACAGGGGGAGAGACCCAGTACTTC.

This clonotype appeared a few times. This chain connects TRBV11-2 to TRBJ1-1, with D uncertain. Germline assignment: CDR1 SGHAT and CDR2 FQNNGV. This CDR3 comprises 14 residues. Trimming removed 2 bases from V and 1 base from J, with 8 bases in between. The CDR3 DNA reads TGTGCCAGCAGCTTAAGCGCGCGGAACACTGAAGCTTTCTTT. As protein: CASSLSARNTEAFF. Based on the CDR3 plus reference TRBV11-2 and TRBJ1-1, the full variable domain is EAGVAQSPRYKIIEKRQSVAFWCNPISGHATLYWYQQILGQGPKLLIQFQNNGVVDDSQLPKDRFSAERLKGVDSTLKIQPAKLEDSAVYLCASSLSARNTEAFFGQGTRLTVV.

This clonotype was picked up a small number of times. This chain uses TRBV3-1 with TRBJ2-2, with TRBD1 as a possible D gene (5 bases). The V gene lost 0 bases and the J gene lost 1 base, with 12 bases spanning the gap. The CDR3 totals 17 residues. CDR1 and CDR2 from the germline V gene are LGHDT and YNNKEL (reference sequence). The CDR3 spells CASSQDSPQVNTGELFF. In nucleotides, the CDR3 is TGTGCCAGCAGCCAAGATTCACCACAGGTGAACACCGGGGAGCTGTTTTTT.

The chain carries TRBV5-1 and TRBJ2-1, with D possibly TRBD2 on 5 matching bases. The CDR3 contains 15 residues. V gave up 0 bases and J gave up 0 bases, with 7 bases separating them. Germline values: CDR1 SGHRS, CDR2 YFSETQ. For the CDR3, the DNA is TGCGCCAGCAGCTTGGTTCGGGGCTCCTACAATGAGCAGTTCTTC. This gives the protein CASSLVRGSYNEQFF.

The J gene is TRBJ2-1, the V gene TRBV20-1; TRBD2 agrees at 12 bases. The V gene end was trimmed by 5 bases and the J gene end by 6 bases; junction bases not matched to a gene: 2. Germline V gene sequence: CDR1 DFQATT, CDR2 SNEGSKA (reference sequence). The CDR3 spans 13 residues. In DNA, the CDR3 is TGCAGTGCTCTAGCGGGGGGGCCCAATGAGCAGTTCTTC. As protein: CSALAGGPNEQFF.